Listed below are T cell receptor beta chains from one sample, sequenced in a study of cytomegalovirus exposure and HLA in healthy donors. Method: immunoSEQ multiplex PCR; TCRdb's copy keeps in-frame clones and lacks some. This sample has approximately 150,000 clones, with more than 75% found just once. The sequenced sample was PBMCs. These receptors all come from a man aged 18-30 years in good health and CMV-seropositive. Both conserved end residues are part of each CDR3. A D gene is named only where the DNA matches it firmly. Not all rows give a size; the values are once, few, many and, for expanded clones, a class.

clone size	D gene	J gene	V gene	CDR3 DNA	CDR3 protein
.	.	TRBJ2-5	TRBV11-1	TGTGCCAGCAGCTTATCTCGGGGGAACCAAGAGACCCAGTACTTC	CASSLSRGNQETQYF
.	.	TRBJ1-5	TRBV7-2	TGTGCCAGCAGCTTAGACAGGAGCAATCAGCCCCAGCATTTT	CASSLDRSNQPQHF
.	.	TRBJ2-3	TRBV9	TGTGCCAGCAGCCCAGACCTAGCGACCGATACGCAGTATTTT	CASSPDLATDTQYF
.	.	TRBJ2-3	TRBV27	TGTGCCAGCAGTTTTTTGTGGAGGGGAACAGATACGCAGTATTTT	CASSFLWRGTDTQYF
.	.	TRBJ2-4	TRBV6-5	TGTGCCAGCAGCCCCGGAGTAGCCAAAAACATTCAGTACTTC	CASSPGVAKNIQYF
.	TRBD2	TRBJ2-5	TRBV5-1	TGCGCCAGCAGCTTGGGGGGGACTAGCGGGAGTGGAGAGACCCAGTACTTC	CASSLGGTSGSGETQYF
.	TRBD1	TRBJ2-2	TRBV11-3	TGTGCCAGCAGCCTGACAGGGGACACCGGGGAGCTGTTTTTT	CASSLTGDTGELFF
.	.	TRBJ1-3	TRBV28	TGTGGGGCCTACTCTGGAAACACCATATATTTT	CGAYSGNTIYF
.	.	TRBJ2-3	TRBV7-6	TGTGCCAGCAGCTTAGGACAGCTAGATACGCAGTATTTT	CASSLGQLDTQYF
.	.	TRBJ2-3	TRBV29-1	TGCAGCGTTGTTCCCCAGGAAAGGCCAGATACGCAGTATTTT	CSVVPQERPDTQYF
.	.	TRBJ2-1	TRBV2	TGTGCCAGCAGCCCGGGGGTTTACAATGAGCAGTTCTTC	CASSPGVYNEQFF
.	TRBD2	TRBJ2-2	TRBV11-2	TGTGCCAGCACCTCAAATAGCGGGAGCCTGGGCGGGGAGCTGTTTTTT	CASTSNSGSLGGELFF
.	.	TRBJ1-3	TRBV5-8	TGTGCCAGCAGCTTGGGGGGCCCAGTCGGAAACACCATATATTTT	CASSLGGPVGNTIYF
.	.	TRBJ1-1	TRBV29-1	TGCAGCGCCGACGGAGGAGGGTATGCGAACACTGAAGCTTTCTTT	CSADGGGYANTEAFF
.	TRBD2	TRBJ2-7	TRBV11-2	TGTGCCAGCAGCTTAACGGCGGGAGGGATTTACGAGCAGTACTTC	CASSLTAGGIYEQYF
.	.	TRBJ1-2	TRBV27	TGTGCCAGCAGGGAGGCCCCCGGCTATGGCTACACCTTC	CASREAPGYGYTF
.	.	TRBJ2-7	TRBV5-1	TGCGCCAGCAGCCCGGACGGGGATTACGAGCAGTACTTC	CASSPDGDYEQYF
.	.	TRBJ1-1	TRBV18	TGTGCCAGCTCACCACCCCGCACGGAAAGGAGTGAAGCTTTCTTT	CASSPPRTERSEAFF
few	.	TRBJ1-2	TRBV18	TGTGCCAGCTCTCCGGACAGAGCCAACTATGGCTACACCTTC	CASSPDRANYGYTF
.	.	TRBJ1-5	TRBV7-8	TGTGCCAGCAACCCGGGAGGAAATCAGCCCCAGCATTTT	CASNPGGNQPQHF
once	.	TRBJ1-2	TRBV2	TGTGCCAGCAGTGTCGGGGGATCCTTTTATGGCTACACCTTC	CASSVGGSFYGYTF
.	.	TRBJ1-2	TRBV5-8	TGTGCCAGCAGCTATATGGGCTTAGGCTACACCTTC	CASSYMGLGYTF
.	.	TRBJ2-7	TRBV9	TGTGCCAGCAGCGTAGGTGACACCCCTCCGGGAGAGCAGTACTTC	CASSVGDTPPGEQYF
.	.	TRBJ2-2	TRBV7-7	TGTGCTAGCAGCTTAAACCCTGAGGAGACGAACACCGGGGAGCTGTTTTTT	CASSLNPEETNTGELFF
.	TRBD2	TRBJ2-1	TRBV12-5	TGTGCTAGTGGTTCGGGACTAGCGGTAGGGGACTACAATGAGCAGTTCTTC	CASGSGLAVGDYNEQFF